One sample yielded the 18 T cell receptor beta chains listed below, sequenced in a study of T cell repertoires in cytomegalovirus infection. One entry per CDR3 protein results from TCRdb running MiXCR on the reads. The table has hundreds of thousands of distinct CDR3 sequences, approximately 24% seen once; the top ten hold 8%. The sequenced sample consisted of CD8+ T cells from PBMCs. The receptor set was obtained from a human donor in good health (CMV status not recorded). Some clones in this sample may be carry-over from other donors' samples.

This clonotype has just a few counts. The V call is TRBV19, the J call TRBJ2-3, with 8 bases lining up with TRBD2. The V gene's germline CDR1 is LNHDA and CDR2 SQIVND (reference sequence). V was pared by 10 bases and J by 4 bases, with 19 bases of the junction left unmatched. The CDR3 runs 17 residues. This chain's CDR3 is CATSLPVGGAAADTQYF. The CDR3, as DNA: TGTGCCACGAGTCTCCCTGTCGGGGGGGCCGCGGCAGATACGCAGTATTTT.

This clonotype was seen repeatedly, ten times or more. This CDR3 reads CASSFEGQGATGELFF. CDR3 bases: TGTGCCAGCAGTTTTGAGGGGCAGGGGGCCACCGGGGAGCTGTTTTTT. The V call is TRBV28, the J call TRBJ2-2, with 8 positions matching TRBD1. The V segment lost 3 bases and the J segment 4 bases; nucleotides outside the gene matches: 7. There are 16 residues in the CDR3. From germline, CDR1 is MDHEN and CDR2 SYDVKM. Full variable domain (missing parts from reference TRBV28 and TRBJ2-2): DVKVTQSSRYLVKRTGEKVFLECVQDMDHENMFWYRQDPGLGLRLIYFSYDVKMKEKGDIPEGYSVSREKKERFSLILESASTNQTSMYLCASSFEGQGATGELFFGEGSRLTVL.

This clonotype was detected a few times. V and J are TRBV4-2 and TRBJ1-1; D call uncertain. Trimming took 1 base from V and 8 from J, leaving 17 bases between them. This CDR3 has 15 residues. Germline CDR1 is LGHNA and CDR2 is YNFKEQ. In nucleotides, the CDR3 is TGTGCCAGCAGCCAAGGACAATCTAATAGGAGGGAAGCTTTCTTT. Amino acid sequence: CASSQGQSNRREAFF.

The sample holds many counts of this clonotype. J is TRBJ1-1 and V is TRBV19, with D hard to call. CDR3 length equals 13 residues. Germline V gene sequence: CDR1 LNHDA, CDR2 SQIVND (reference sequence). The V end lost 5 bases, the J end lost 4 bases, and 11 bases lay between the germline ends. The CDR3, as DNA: TGTGCCAGTAGTGTCACGGGTGGCACTGAAGCTTTCTTT. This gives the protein CASSVTGGTEAFF.

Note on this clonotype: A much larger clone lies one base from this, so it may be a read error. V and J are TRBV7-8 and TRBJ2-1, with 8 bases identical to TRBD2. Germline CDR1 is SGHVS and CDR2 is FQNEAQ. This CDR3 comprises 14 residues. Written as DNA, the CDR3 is TGTGTCAGCAGAAAGCGGGGGCCATACAATGAGCAGTTCTTC. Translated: CVSRKRGPYNEQFF.

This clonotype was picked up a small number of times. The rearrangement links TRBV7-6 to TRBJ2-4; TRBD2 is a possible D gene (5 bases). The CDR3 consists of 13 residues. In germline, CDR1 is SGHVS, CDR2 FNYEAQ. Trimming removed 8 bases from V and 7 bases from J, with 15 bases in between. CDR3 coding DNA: TGTGCCAGCGGTCTGGTACAGCGGAACATTCAGTACTTC. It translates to CASGLVQRNIQYF.

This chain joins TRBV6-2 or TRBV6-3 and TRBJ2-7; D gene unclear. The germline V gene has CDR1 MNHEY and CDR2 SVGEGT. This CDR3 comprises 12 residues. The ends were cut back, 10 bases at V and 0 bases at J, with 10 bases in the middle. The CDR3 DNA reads TGTGCCACCAGCCCGGACTCCTACGAGCAGTACGTC. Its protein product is CATSPDSYEQYV.

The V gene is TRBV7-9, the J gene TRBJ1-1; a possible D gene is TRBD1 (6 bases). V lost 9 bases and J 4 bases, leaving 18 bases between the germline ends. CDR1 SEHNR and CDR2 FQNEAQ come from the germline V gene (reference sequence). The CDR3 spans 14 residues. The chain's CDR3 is CASQNRDRGTEAFF. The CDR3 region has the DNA TGTGCCAGTCAGAACAGGGACCGGGGCACTGAAGCTTTCTTT.

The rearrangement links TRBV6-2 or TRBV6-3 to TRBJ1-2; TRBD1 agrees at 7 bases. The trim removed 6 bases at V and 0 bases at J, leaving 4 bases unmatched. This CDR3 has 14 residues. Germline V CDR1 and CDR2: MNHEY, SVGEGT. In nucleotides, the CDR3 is TGTGCCAGCAGCGGGACAGCAGCTAACTATGGCTACACCTTC. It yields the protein CASSGTAANYGYTF.

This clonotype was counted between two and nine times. The CDR3 is CASSPSGAGYEQFF. DNA of the CDR3: TGCGCCAGCAGCCCTAGCGGAGCGGGTTATGAGCAGTTCTTC. The chain has TRBV4-1 and TRBJ2-1, with 7 bases aligning to TRBD2. The CDR3 is 14 amino acids. V was pared by 4 bases and J by 8 bases, with 8 bases of the junction left unmatched. CDR1 is MGHRA and CDR2 is YSYEKL in the germline V gene.

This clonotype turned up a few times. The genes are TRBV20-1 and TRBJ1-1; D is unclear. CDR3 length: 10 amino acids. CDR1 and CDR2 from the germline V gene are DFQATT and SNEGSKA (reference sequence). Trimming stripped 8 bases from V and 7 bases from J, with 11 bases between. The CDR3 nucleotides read TGCAGTACGGTGTACGGTGAAGCTTTCTTT. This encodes CSTVYGEAFF.

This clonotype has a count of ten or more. The CDR3 DNA reads TGTGCCAGCAGCTTCCCGCCAGAACAGGGAAATAATGAAAAACTGTTTTTT. Translated, it gives CASSFPPEQGNNEKLFF. This sequence joins TRBV11-2 and TRBJ1-4, with D possibly matching TRBD1 (6 bases). V lost 3 bases and J lost 4, with 18 bases in between. This CDR3 region has 17 residues. Germline V gene sequence: CDR1 SGHAT, CDR2 FQNNGV.

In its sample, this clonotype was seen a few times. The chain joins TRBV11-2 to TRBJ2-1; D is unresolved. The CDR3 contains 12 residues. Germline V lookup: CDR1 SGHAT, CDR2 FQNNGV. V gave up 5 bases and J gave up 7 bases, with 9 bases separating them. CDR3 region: CASSTTGNEQFF. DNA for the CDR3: TGTGCCAGCAGCACGACGGGTAATGAGCAGTTCTTC. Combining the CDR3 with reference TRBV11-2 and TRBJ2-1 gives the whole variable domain EAGVAQSPRYKIIEKRQSVAFWCNPISGHATLYWYQQILGQGPKLLIQFQNNGVVDDSQLPKDRFSAERLKGVDSTLKIQPAKLEDSAVYLCASSTTGNEQFFGPGTRLTVL.

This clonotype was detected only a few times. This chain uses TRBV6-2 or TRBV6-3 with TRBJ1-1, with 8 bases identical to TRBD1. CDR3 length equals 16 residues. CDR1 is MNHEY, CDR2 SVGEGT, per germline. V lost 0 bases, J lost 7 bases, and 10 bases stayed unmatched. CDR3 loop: CASSYSRTGTGFEAFF. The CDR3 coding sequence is TGTGCCAGCAGTTACTCCCGGACAGGGACGGGGTTTGAAGCTTTCTTT.

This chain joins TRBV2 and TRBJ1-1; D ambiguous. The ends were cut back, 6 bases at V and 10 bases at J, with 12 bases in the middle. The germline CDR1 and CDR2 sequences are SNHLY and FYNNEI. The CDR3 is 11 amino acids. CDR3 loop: CASSESAPAFF. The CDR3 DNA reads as TGTGCCAGCAGCGAGTCCGCTCCAGCTTTCTTT.

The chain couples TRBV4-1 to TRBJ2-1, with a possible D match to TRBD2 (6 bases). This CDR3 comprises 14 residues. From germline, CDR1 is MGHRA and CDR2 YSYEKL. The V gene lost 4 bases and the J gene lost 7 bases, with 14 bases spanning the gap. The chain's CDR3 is CASSPGGGRNEQFF. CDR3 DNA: TGCGCCAGCAGCCCTGGAGGAGGGAGAAATGAGCAGTTCTTC.

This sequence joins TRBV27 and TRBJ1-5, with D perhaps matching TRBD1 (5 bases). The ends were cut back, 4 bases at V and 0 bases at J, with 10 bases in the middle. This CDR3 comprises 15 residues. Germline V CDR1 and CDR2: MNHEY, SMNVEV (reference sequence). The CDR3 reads CASSSREYSNQPQHF. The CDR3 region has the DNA TGTGCCAGCAGTTCCAGGGAGTATAGCAATCAGCCCCAGCATTTT.

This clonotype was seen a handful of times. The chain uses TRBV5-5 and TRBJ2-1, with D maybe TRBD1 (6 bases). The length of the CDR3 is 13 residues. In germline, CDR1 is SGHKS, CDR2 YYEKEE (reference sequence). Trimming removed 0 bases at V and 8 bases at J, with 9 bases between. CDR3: CASSLEPGDEQFF. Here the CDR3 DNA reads TGTGCCAGCAGCTTGGAGCCAGGGGATGAGCAGTTCTTC.